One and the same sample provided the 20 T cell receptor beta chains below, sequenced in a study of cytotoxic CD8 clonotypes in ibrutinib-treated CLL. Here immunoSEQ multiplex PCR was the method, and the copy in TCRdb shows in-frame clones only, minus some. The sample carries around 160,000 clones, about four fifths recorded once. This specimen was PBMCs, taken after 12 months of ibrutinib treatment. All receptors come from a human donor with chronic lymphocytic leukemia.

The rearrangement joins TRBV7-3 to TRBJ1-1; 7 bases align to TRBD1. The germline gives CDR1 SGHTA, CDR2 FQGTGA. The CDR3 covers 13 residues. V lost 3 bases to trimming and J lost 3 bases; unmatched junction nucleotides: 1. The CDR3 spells CASSFTGDTEAFF. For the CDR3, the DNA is TGTGCCAGCAGCTTCACAGGGGACACTGAAGCTTTCTTT. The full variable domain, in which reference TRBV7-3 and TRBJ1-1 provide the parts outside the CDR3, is GAGVSQTPSNKVTEKGKYVELRCDPISGHTALYWYRQSLGQGPEFLIYFQGTGAADDSGLPNDRFFAVRPEGSVSTLKIQRTERGDSAVYLCASSFTGDTEAFFGQGTRLTVV.

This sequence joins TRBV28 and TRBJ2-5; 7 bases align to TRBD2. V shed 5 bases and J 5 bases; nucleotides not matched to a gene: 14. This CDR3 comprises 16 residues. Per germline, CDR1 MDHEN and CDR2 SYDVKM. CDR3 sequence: CASSTNTRGTRETQYF. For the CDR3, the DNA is TGTGCCAGCAGTACTAACACGCGGGGGACCCGGGAGACCCAGTACTTC.

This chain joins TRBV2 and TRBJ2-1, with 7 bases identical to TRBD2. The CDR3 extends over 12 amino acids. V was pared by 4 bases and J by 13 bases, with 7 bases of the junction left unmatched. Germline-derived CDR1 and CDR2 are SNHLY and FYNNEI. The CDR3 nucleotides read TGTGCCAGCAGTGCGGGGGGACCTTTACAGTTCTTC. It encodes CASSAGGPLQFF. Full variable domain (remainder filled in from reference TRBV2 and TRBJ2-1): EPEVTQTPSHQVTQMGQEVILRCVPISNHLYFYWYRQILGQKVEFLVSFYNNEISEKSEIFDDQFSVERPDGSNFTLKIRSTKLEDSAMYFCASSAGGPLQFFGPGTRLTVL.

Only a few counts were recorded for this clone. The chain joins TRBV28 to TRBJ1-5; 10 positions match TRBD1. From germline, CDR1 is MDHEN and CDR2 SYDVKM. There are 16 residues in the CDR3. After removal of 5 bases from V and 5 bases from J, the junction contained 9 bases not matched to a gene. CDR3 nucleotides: TGTGCCAGCAGTAAAGACAGGGGGCGATGGGATCAGCCCCAGCATTTT. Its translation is CASSKDRGRWDQPQHF.

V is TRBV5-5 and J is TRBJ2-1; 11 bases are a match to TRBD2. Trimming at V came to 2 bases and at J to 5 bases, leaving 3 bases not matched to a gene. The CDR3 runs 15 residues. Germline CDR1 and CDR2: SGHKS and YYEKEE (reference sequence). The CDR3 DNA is TGTGCCAGCAGCTTAAGACTAGCGGGGAACAATGAGCAGTTCTTC. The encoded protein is CASSLRLAGNNEQFF.

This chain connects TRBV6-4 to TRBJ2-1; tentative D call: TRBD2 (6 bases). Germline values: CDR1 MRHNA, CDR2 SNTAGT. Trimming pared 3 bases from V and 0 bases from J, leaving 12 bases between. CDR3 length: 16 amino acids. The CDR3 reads CASSEASASSYNEQFF. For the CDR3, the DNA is TGTGCCAGCAGTGAGGCTAGCGCGAGCTCCTACAATGAGCAGTTCTTC.

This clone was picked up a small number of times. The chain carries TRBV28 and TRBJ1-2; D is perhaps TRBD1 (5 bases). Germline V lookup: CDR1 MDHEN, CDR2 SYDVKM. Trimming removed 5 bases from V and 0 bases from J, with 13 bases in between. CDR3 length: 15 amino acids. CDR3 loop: CASSLGAEANYGYTF. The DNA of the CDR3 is TGTGCCAGCAGTCTAGGGGCGGAAGCTAACTATGGCTACACCTTC.

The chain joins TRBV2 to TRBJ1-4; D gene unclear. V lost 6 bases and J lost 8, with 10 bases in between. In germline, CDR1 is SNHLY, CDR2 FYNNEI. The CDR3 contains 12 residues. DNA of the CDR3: TGTGCCAGCAGGACCGATGGGGAAAAACTGTTTTTT. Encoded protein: CASRTDGEKLFF.

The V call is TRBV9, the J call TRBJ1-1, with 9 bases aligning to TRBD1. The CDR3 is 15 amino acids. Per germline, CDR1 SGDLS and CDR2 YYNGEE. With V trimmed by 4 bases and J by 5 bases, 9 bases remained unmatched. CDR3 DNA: TGTGCCAGCAGCCCCCCCGGGACAGGGTTTACTGAAGCTTTCTTT. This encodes CASSPPGTGFTEAFF. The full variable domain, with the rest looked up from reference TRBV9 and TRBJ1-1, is DSGVTQTPKHLITATGQRVTLRCSPRSGDLSVYWYQQSLDQGLQFLIQYYNGEERAKGNILERFSAQQFPDLHSELNLSSLELGDSALYFCASSPPGTGFTEAFFGQGTRLTVV.

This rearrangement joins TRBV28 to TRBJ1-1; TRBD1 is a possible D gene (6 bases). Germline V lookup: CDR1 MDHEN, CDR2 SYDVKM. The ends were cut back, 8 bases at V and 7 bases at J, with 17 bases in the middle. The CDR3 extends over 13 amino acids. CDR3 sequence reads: CASWQAGAGEAFF. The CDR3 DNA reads TGTGCCAGCTGGCAGGCAGGGGCCGGTGAAGCTTTCTTT.

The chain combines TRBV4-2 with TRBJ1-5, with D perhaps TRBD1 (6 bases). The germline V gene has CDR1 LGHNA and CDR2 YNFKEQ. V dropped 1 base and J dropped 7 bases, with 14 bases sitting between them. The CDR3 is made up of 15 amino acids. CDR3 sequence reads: CASSQGTALSQPQHF. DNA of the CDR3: TGTGCCAGCAGCCAAGGGACAGCCCTAAGCCAGCCCCAGCATTTT.

CDR3 region: CASSAATGGGYGYTF. For the CDR3, the DNA is TGTGCCAGCAGCGCGGCTACAGGGGGCGGCTATGGCTACACCTTC. The V call is TRBV9, the J call TRBJ1-2; 9 bases map to TRBD1. CDR1 and CDR2 (germline): SGDLS, YYNGEE. The CDR3 extends over 15 amino acids. The J segment lost 4 bases and the V segment lost 3 bases, leaving 7 bases of the junction unmatched.

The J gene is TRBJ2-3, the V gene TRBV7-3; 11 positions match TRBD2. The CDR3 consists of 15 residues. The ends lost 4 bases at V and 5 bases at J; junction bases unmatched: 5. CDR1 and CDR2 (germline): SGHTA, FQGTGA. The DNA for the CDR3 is TGTGCCAGCAGCTCCAGACTAGCGGGGAAAGATACGCAGTATTTT. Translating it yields CASSSRLAGKDTQYF.

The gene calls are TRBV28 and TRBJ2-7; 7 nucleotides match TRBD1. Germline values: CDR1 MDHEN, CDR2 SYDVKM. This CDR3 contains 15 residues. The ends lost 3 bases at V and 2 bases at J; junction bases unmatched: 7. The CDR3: CASSFKDRSTYEQYF. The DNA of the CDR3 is TGTGCCAGCAGTTTCAAGGACAGGAGTACCTACGAGCAGTACTTC.

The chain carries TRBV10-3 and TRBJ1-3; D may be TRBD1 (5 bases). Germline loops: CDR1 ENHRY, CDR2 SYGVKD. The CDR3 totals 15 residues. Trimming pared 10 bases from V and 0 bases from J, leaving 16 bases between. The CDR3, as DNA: TGTGCCACGGGGGGTGTCAGCCTCTCTGGAAACACCATATATTTT. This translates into CATGGVSLSGNTIYF.

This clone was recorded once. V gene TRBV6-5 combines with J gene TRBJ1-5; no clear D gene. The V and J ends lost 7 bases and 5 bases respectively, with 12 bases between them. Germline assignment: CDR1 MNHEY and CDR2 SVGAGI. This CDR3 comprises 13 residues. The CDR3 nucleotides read TGTGCCAGCAAACGGGGTACTTATCAGCCCCAGCATTTT. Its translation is CASKRGTYQPQHF.

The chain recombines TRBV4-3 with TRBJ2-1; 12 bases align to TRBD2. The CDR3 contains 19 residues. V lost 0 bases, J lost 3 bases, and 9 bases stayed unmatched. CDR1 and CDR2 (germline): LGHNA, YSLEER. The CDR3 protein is CASSQDRLAGEGVYNEQFF. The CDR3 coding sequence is TGCGCCAGCAGCCAAGATCGACTAGCGGGAGAGGGGGTCTACAATGAGCAGTTCTTC.

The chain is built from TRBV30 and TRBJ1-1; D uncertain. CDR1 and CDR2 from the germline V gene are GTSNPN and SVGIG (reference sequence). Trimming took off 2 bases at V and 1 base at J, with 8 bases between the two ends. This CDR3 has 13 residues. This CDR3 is CAWSSTSNTEAFF. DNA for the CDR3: TGTGCCTGGAGTTCGACATCGAACACTGAAGCTTTCTTT.

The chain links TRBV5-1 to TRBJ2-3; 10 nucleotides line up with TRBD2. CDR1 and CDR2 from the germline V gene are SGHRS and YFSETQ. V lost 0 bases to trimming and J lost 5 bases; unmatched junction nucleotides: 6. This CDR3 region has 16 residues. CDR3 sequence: CASSLGPPSGRDTQYF. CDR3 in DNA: TGCGCCAGCAGCTTGGGACCGCCTAGCGGGAGAGATACGCAGTATTTT.

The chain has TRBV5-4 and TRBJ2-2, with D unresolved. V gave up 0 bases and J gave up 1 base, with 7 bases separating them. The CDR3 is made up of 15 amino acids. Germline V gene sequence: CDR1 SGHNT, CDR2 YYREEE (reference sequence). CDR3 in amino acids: CASSLASENTGELFF. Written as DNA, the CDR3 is TGTGCCAGCAGCTTGGCCAGCGAGAACACCGGGGAGCTGTTTTTT.